Shown below are 32 T cell receptor beta chains from a single sample sequenced in a study of tumor and adjacent non-tumor tissue in lung cancer. The library came from three nested PCR rounds adapted from ARM-PCR protocols. Each CDR3 protein gets one entry after TCRdb re-called the multiplex PCR reads with MiXCR. The sample holds some 200,000 distinct CDR3 sequences, about 76% seen once. This sample's RNA came from whole unsorted tissue. Specimen: lung tumor tissue. The receptors derive from a man aged 55 to 70 with non-small cell lung cancer.

In the case of this clonotype: Germline and junction disagree at one end, which may indicate a read error. The genes are TRBV11-3 and TRBJ2-3, with D possibly matching TRBD2 (5 bases). Germline V gives CDR1 SGHNT, CDR2 YENEEA. This CDR3 region has 15 residues. Here the CDR3 DNA reads TGTACCAGCAGCTCCGGTGCTAGCATGGCAGTTACGCAGTATTTT. Translation gives CTSSSGASMAVTQYF.

The sample holds one count of this clonotype. The J gene is TRBJ2-7, the V gene TRBV20-1; the match to TRBD1 covers 11 bases. Trimming removed 5 bases from V and 5 bases from J; junction bases left unmatched: 8. CDR1 and CDR2 (germline): DFQATT, SNEGSKA (reference sequence). The CDR3 length is 14 residues. As DNA, the CDR3 is TGCAGTGCTTATTCCGGGACAGGGGGGCACGAGCAGTACTTC. Its protein product is CSAYSGTGGHEQYF.

On this clonotype: This may be a read error, as it is one base from a much larger clone. J is TRBJ2-7 and V is TRBV20-1; 7 bases agree with TRBD1. The CDR3 extends over 13 amino acids. Germline CDR1 is DFQATT and CDR2 is SNEGSKA (reference sequence). Written as DNA, the CDR3 is TGCAGTGCAGGGGACAGTGAAGACTACGATCAGTACTTC. Translated, it gives CSAGDSEDYDQYF.

This clonotype occurred once. This may be a read error: a much more frequent sequence differs by one nucleotide. V usage is TRBV20-1 and J usage is TRBJ1-4; unclear D gene. The CDR3 covers 11 residues. Germline assignment: CDR1 DFQATT and CDR2 SNEGSKA (reference sequence). V was shortened by 8 bases and J by 2 bases, with 6 bases between the two germline ends. The CDR3 DNA is TGCAGTTCTTGGACTAATGAAAAACTGTTTTTT. It yields the protein CSSWTNEKLFF.

With respect to this clonotype: Given a much more abundant clone one base away, this may be a read error. The chain employs TRBV10-2 and TRBJ2-7, with D unclear. The CDR3 has 11 amino acids. With 10 bases removed from V and 6 bases from J, the gap between germline ends came to 13 bases. Germline loops: CDR1 WSHSY, CDR2 SAAADI. The CDR3: CATEDDCEQYF. The CDR3 DNA reads as TGCGCCACCGAGGACGACTGCGAGCAGTACTTC.

Comments on this clonotype: At one end the junction does not follow the germline gene, possibly because of a read error. The chain is built from TRBV6-5 and TRBJ2-5; no reliable D call. The CDR3 spans 15 residues. Germline V gene lookup returns CDR1 MNHEY and CDR2 SVGAGI. CDR3 in DNA: TGTGCCAGCAGTTACCGAGGCGGCGAGACGGAGACCAAGTACTTC. Translated: CASSYRGGETETKYF.

As concerns this clonotype: Given a much more abundant clone one base away, this may be a read error. This rearrangement joins TRBV6-1 to TRBJ2-4; D gene unclear. The CDR3 length is 13 residues. Germline V lookup: CDR1 MNHNS, CDR2 SASEGT. DNA for the CDR3: TGTGTCAGCAGTAGCTCCTACGAGAGCATTCAGTACTTC. Translating it yields CVSSSSYESIQYF.

Comment on this clonotype: One junction end does not reproduce the germline sequence, and a read error may be involved. The chain uses TRBV6-2 or TRBV6-3 and TRBJ2-1; D gene unclear. The CDR3 contains 13 residues. The V gene's germline CDR1 is MNHEY and CDR2 SVGEGT. The CDR3 nucleotides are TGTGCCAGCAGTTACCGTGGGTACAGTGAGCAGTTCTTT. It codes for CASSYRGYSEQFF.

This clonotype was found many times. The chain employs TRBV20-1 and TRBJ2-7; a weak D match, TRBD2 (6 bases). Germline CDR1 DFQATT, CDR2 SNEGSKA (reference sequence). The V end was cut by 5 bases, the J end by 1 base, with 15 bases between. The length of the CDR3 is 14 residues. The CDR3 spells CSASGGLGSYEQYF. For the CDR3, the DNA is TGCAGTGCTTCCGGAGGGCTAGGGTCCTACGAGCAGTACTTC.

Comment on this clonotype: One junction end disagrees with the germline gene, perhaps due to a read error. The rearrangement joins TRBV5-4 to TRBJ1-1; no definite D call. Germline-derived CDR1 and CDR2 are SGHNT and YYREEE (reference sequence). The CDR3 has 11 residues. The CDR3 bases are TGTGCCAACAGCCATAACGGTAGGGCTTTCTTT. Its translation: CANSHNGRAFF.

Concerning this clonotype: A read error may produce the germline difference seen at one junction end. The chain employs TRBV11-3 and TRBJ2-1; 7 bases are a match to TRBD2. In germline, CDR1 is SGHNT, CDR2 YENEEA. The CDR3 consists of 14 residues. CDR3 bases: TGTGCCAGCAGCTTAGACCTAACTAGCGTAGAGCAATTCTTC. Translated: CASSLDLTSVEQFF.

The chain recombines TRBV4-2 with TRBJ2-7; 12 bases line up with TRBD2. Trimming cost V 2 bases and J 5 bases; bases outside gene matches: 16. The CDR3 has 19 amino acids. Germline V CDR1 and CDR2: LGHNA, YNFKEQ. For the CDR3, the DNA is TGTGCCAGCAGCCAAAGATATAGTCAGCCGACTAGCGGGAGTGACGAGCAGTACTTC. This sequence encodes CASSQRYSQPTSGSDEQYF.

About this clonotype itself: The conserved phenylalanine or tryptophan is not found at the CDR3 terminus, so this likely reflects a read error. This chain links TRBV11-2 with TRBJ1-1, with unresolved D. The CDR3 is 13 residues long. Germline-derived CDR1 and CDR2 are SGHAT and FQNNGV. Trimming left V 2 bases short and J 3 bases short, with 7 bases between. DNA for the CDR3: TGTGCCAGCAGCTTAAAGCGGTACACTGAAGCTTTCATT. Translating gives CASSLKRYTEAFI.

In regard to this clonotype: At one boundary the junction diverges from the germline segment, which might be a read error. J is TRBJ2-7 and V is TRBV4-3; 10 bases are a match to TRBD2. Germline V gene sequence: CDR1 LGHNA, CDR2 YSLEER. The CDR3 runs 15 residues. The CDR3: CASSQAASGGYLQCF. In DNA, the CDR3 is TGCGCCAGCAGCCAAGCGGCTAGCGGGGGTTACTTGCAGTGCTTC.

Of note for this clonotype: Compared with germline, one end of the junction differs, possibly owing to a read error. V usage is TRBV11-2 and J usage is TRBJ2-4; 10 bases map to TRBD1. This CDR3 has 17 residues. Germline V gives CDR1 SGHAT, CDR2 FQNNGV. Written as DNA, the CDR3 is TGTACCAGCAGCTTAGTGGGGACAGGGGCTGCCAAAAACATTCAGTACTTC. This gives the protein CTSSLVGTGAAKNIQYF.

About this clonotype itself: It is likely a read error, because the conserved phenylalanine at the end of the CDR3 is missing. No DNA is shown, since the ends of the CDR3 on it are uncertain; the CDR3 is the one TCRdb lists. The chain links TRBV20-1 to TRBJ2-5; the table's D call TRBD2 went unverified against the DNA. The germline V gene has CDR1 DFQATT and CDR2 SNEGSKA (reference sequence). The CDR3 comprises 13 residues, both ends counted. The CDR3 here is CSAIVGLQETHYL.

As concerns this clonotype: A clone one base away is much larger, so this may be a read error. The chain is built from TRBV20-1 and TRBJ1-6; no definite D call. This CDR3 comprises 13 residues. CDR1 is DFQATT, CDR2 SNEGSKA, per germline (reference sequence). The CDR3 DNA reads as TGCACTGCTAGAGATCAGAGTTATTCACCCCTCCACTTT. Amino acids: CTARDQSYSPLHF.

This clonotype was counted a few times. A much larger clonotype is one base distant, so this may be a read error. In this CDR3 the conserved last residue, phenylalanine or tryptophan, is missing, so a read error is likely. V usage is TRBV11-3 and J usage is TRBJ1-6; a possible D gene is TRBD1 (6 bases). The CDR3 contains 15 residues. Germline CDR1 reads SGHNT; CDR2 reads YENEEA. V lost 2 bases to trimming and J lost 5 bases, with 10 bases between them. The CDR3 DNA is TGTGCCAGCAGCTTAACAGGGAAAGATAATTCACCCCTCCACTGT. Amino acid sequence: CASSLTGKDNSPLHC.

Only a few counts were recorded for this clonotype. The chain joins TRBV12-3 or TRBV12-4 to TRBJ2-2; the D gene is possibly TRBD1 (5 bases). This CDR3 comprises 15 residues. Deletions cut 3 bases from V and 2 bases from J, with 10 bases between. The CDR3 spells CASSFIQGNTGELFF. The CDR3 DNA reads as TGTGCCAGCAGTTTCATCCAGGGAAACACCGGGGAGCTGTTTTTT.

This clonotype was counted once. Relative to the germline gene, one junction end is altered; a read error may explain this. The rearrangement uses TRBV11-2 and TRBJ2-1; 9 bases map to TRBD2. The CDR3 covers 15 residues. The germline V gene has CDR1 SGHAT and CDR2 FQNNGV. The CDR3: CAGAGSGGAGNEQLF. The CDR3 nucleotides are TGTGCCGGAGCGGGTAGCGGGGGAGCGGGCAATGAGCAGTTATTC.

A remark on this clonotype: One end of the junction does not line up with germline, which may come from a read error. The V and J genes are TRBV6-1 and TRBJ1-1; D is uncertain. The germline gives CDR1 MNHNS, CDR2 SASEGT. CDR3 size: 12 residues. The CDR3 region has the DNA TGTGCCAGTAGTGATGGGAGAAGTGAAGCTTTCTTT. Translating it yields CASSDGRSEAFF.

This clonotype has a single count. This may be a read error: a much more frequent sequence differs by one nucleotide. This sequence joins TRBV7-8 and TRBJ1-1; a possible D gene is TRBD1 (5 bases). This CDR3 has 15 residues. V was clipped by 5 bases and J by 1 base, with 14 bases between them. From germline, CDR1 is SGHVS and CDR2 FQNEAQ. CDR3 DNA sequence: TGTGCCAGCAGCCGAGCGTGGGGGTCGAACACTGAAGCTTTCTTT. This sequence encodes CASSRAWGSNTEAFF. Complete variable domain (other parts from reference TRBV7-8 and TRBJ1-1): GAGVSQSPRYKVAKRGQDVALRCDPISGHVSLFWYQQALGQGPEFLTYFQNEAQLDKSGLPSDRFFAERPEGSVSTLKIQRTQQEDSAVYLCASSRAWGSNTEAFFGQGTRLTVV.

There are many counts of this clonotype. The genes are TRBV13 and TRBJ2-7; D may match TRBD1 or TRBD2 (5 bases each). The germline V and J ends were trimmed by 2 bases and 2 bases, with 16 bases remaining between them. Germline assignment: CDR1 PRHDT and CDR2 FYEKMQ (reference sequence). This CDR3 spans 16 amino acids. The CDR3 is CASSLRLFGTAYEQYF. The DNA of the CDR3 is TGTGCCAGCAGCTTAAGGTTGTTTGGGACGGCCTACGAGCAGTACTTC.

The chain employs TRBV28 and TRBJ1-2; D is unresolved. The V gene lost 7 bases and the J gene lost 6 bases, with 15 bases spanning the gap. The CDR3 is 13 residues long. Germline V gene sequence: CDR1 MDHEN, CDR2 SYDVKM. DNA for the CDR3: TGTGCCAGCATCCCCGGCGATCGGAATGGCTACACCTTC. Its protein product is CASIPGDRNGYTF.

In regard to this clonotype: Likely a read error: the CDR3 ends without its conserved phenylalanine or tryptophan. The V and J genes are TRBV11-3 and TRBJ2-2, with D possibly being TRBD1 or TRBD2 (6 bases each). CDR1 and CDR2 (germline): SGHNT, YENEEA. This CDR3 is built from 14 residues. CDR3 sequence reads: CASSSTGRTGGLFI. In DNA form, the CDR3 reads TGTGCCAGCAGCAGTACAGGGCGGACCGGGGGGCTGTTTATT.

On this clonotype itself: A clone one base away is much larger, so this may be a read error. The chain combines TRBV20-1 with TRBJ1-3, with TRBD1 matching 7 bases. The CDR3 has 13 residues. Germline V gene data show CDR1 as DFQATT and CDR2 as SNEGSKA (reference sequence). The CDR3 DNA follows: TGCAGTGTTTTAGACAGGGAGGGAAACACCATAAATTTT. Its translation: CSVLDREGNTINF.

J is TRBJ1-1 and V is TRBV6-6, with unresolved D. The CDR3 is made up of 14 amino acids. Germline V gives CDR1 MNHNY, CDR2 SVGAGI (reference sequence). The germline V and J ends were trimmed by 6 bases and 0 bases, with 11 bases remaining between them. The CDR3 loop is CASSREVLNTEAFF. DNA for the CDR3: TGTGCCAGCAGCCGAGAGGTTCTGAACACTGAAGCTTTCTTT.

As concerns this clonotype: Its ends do not fully match the called genes, so a read error is possible. The rearrangement joins TRBV11-2 to TRBJ2-5; tentative D call: TRBD2 (5 bases). The CDR3 consists of 14 residues. CDR1 is SGHAT, CDR2 FQNNGV, per germline. CDR3 sequence (DNA): TGTGCCAGTAGCTTCCGACTAATAAGAGTTACCCAGTACTTC. This encodes CASSFRLIRVTQYF.

This clonotype was seen a handful of times. The chain is built from TRBV20-1 and TRBJ2-3, with a weak D call TRBD2 (6 bases). The V gene lost 5 bases and the J gene lost 4 bases, with 16 bases spanning the gap. This CDR3 spans 14 amino acids. Germline V CDR1 and CDR2: DFQATT, SNEGSKA (reference sequence). The CDR3 DNA follows: TGCAGTGCTCCCCGCGGGGCCAAGGCAGATACGCAGTATTTT. Amino acid sequence: CSAPRGAKADTQYF.

In the case of this clonotype: One junction end does not reproduce the germline sequence, and a read error may be involved. This chain uses TRBV6-2 or TRBV6-3 with TRBJ2-3; no clear D gene. Germline lookup yields CDR1 MNHEY and CDR2 SVGEGT. The CDR3 is made up of 13 amino acids. CDR3 nucleotides: TGTGCCAGCAGCTTGGGGATTCCGGATATGCAGTATTTT. As protein: CASSLGIPDMQYF.

The genes are TRBV20-1 and TRBJ2-7; the match to TRBD2 covers 8 bases. J was trimmed by 6 bases and V by 0 bases; bases with no gene match: 7. The CDR3 sequence is 14 residues long. Germline loops: CDR1 DFQATT, CDR2 SNEGSKA (reference sequence). CDR3 sequence reads: CSARESSGFSEQYF. The DNA of the CDR3 is TGCAGTGCTAGAGAGTCTAGCGGGTTTAGCGAGCAGTACTTC.

This rearrangement joins TRBV10-3 to TRBJ2-3; TRBD2 agrees at 14 bases. Germline lookup yields CDR1 ENHRY and CDR2 SYGVKD. This CDR3 is 16 amino acids long. Trimming cost V 0 bases and J 5 bases; bases outside gene matches: 1. CDR3 DNA sequence: TGTGCCATCAGTGAGTCGACTAGCGGGGGGGAAGATACGCAGTATTTT. It is translated as CAISESTSGGEDTQYF.